This is a list of T cell receptor beta chains from one sample in a study of T cells in Graves' hyperthyroidism and ophthalmopathy. A single record per CDR3 protein comes from TCRdb applying MiXCR to the multiplex PCR reads. The sample shows 800,000 or so distinct CDR3 sequences, roughly 40% of them seen only once. The source material was blood. These receptors came from a man younger than 35 with Graves' hyperthyroidism. The CDR3 runs from the conserved cysteine through the conserved F or W. D genes are given only for firm matches. Clone size is not always given. Where it is, it says once, few, many or a class for expanded clones.

D	V	size	J	DNA	CDR3
TRBD1	TRBV7-2	-	TRBJ1-3	TGTGCCAGCAGCTTGAAGGGACAGGGCCCATATTTT	CASSLKGQGPYF
-	TRBV7-9	-	TRBJ2-5	TGCGCCAGCAGCCACCGCACAGGGGGAGGGGAGACCCAGTACTTC	CASSHRTGGGETQYF
-	TRBV7-2	many	TRBJ1-1	TGTGCCAGCAGCTTAGTCTTAGGAGGGAACACTGAAGCTTTCTTT	CASSLVLGGNTEAFF
TRBD1	TRBV15	-	TRBJ1-5	TGTGCCACCCGGGACAGCAGTCAGCCCCAGCATTTT	CATRDSSQPQHF
TRBD1	TRBV20-1	many	TRBJ2-7	TGCAGTGCTAGGGGGACAGTGAGCTCCTACGAGCAGTACTTC	CSARGTVSSYEQYF
TRBD1	TRBV10-3	-	TRBJ2-6	TGTGCCATTGGGACAGGGGCTTTTGGGGCCAACGTCCTGACTTTC	CAIGTGAFGANVLTF
-	TRBV9	-	TRBJ2-7	TGTGCCAGCAGCGTAGATCCCCTATCCTACGAGCAGTACTTC	CASSVDPLSYEQYF
-	TRBV7-9	many	TRBJ1-3	TGTGCCAGCAGCTTGAGGACGCCTGGAAACACCATATATTTT	CASSLRTPGNTIYF
-	TRBV7-2	few	TRBJ1-1	TGTGCCAGCAGCTTAGGATGGGGGGACGCTGAAGCTTTCTTT	CASSLGWGDAEAFF
-	TRBV20-1	once	TRBJ2-2	TGCAGTGCTACCCCGAGGGAGCTGTTTTTT	CSATPRELFF
-	TRBV29-1	-	TRBJ1-2	TGCAGCGTTGTGAAGGACGGCTACACCTTC	CSVVKDGYTF
-	TRBV9	-	TRBJ2-6	TGTGCCAGCAGCGCGCCGCACATCTCTGGGGCCAACGTCCTGACTTTC	CASSAPHISGANVLTF
-	TRBV7-9	many	TRBJ1-6	TGTGCCAGCAGTCGAGATCATCCACCCCTCCACTTT	CASSRDHPPLHF
TRBD1	TRBV7-9	many	TRBJ1-1	TGTGCCAGCAGCCCAGAGGACAGGGCTATTGAAGCTTTCTTT	CASSPEDRAIEAFF
-	TRBV9	few	TRBJ2-2	TGTGCCAGCAGCGTTAGCCCCGGGGAGCTGTTTTTT	CASSVSPGELFF
-	TRBV9	-	TRBJ2-2	TGTGCCAGCAGCTCGGGGCAGCTAACCGGGGAGCTGTTTTTT	CASSSGQLTGELFF
-	TRBV11-3	few	TRBJ1-1	TGTGCCAGCAACCAGGGTTTCACTGAAGCTTTCTTT	CASNQGFTEAFF
-	TRBV4-3	few	TRBJ2-5	TGCGCCAGCAGCCAAGATCCGGCGGCGCAGGAGACCCAGTACTTC	CASSQDPAAQETQYF
-	TRBV7-6	-	TRBJ2-7	TGTGCCAGCAGCTCAGCGAGAGTCGCGGGGAGCGACGAGCAGTACTTC	CASSSARVAGSDEQYF
-	TRBV29-1	many	TRBJ1-1	TGCAGCGCCGTGGGCCACGAAGCTTTCTTT	CSAVGHEAFF
-	TRBV4-3	-	TRBJ2-2	TGCGCCAGCAGCCAAGATAGGAACGGGGAGCTGTTTTTT	CASSQDRNGELFF
TRBD2	TRBV6-6	-	TRBJ2-7	TGTGCCAGCAGTTACGGCCGACTAGCGGACGCTTCCTACGAGCAGTACTTC	CASSYGRLADASYEQYF
-	TRBV12-3/TRBV12-4	-	TRBJ1-5	TGTGCTTGTGGTTTGGGTCCAGGGCAGCCCCAGCATTTT	CACGLGPGQPQHF
-	TRBV7-9	many	TRBJ2-7	TGTGCCAGCAGCTTCAGCCAGGGCTACGAGCAGTACTTC	CASSFSQGYEQYF
TRBD2	TRBV9	-	TRBJ2-5	TGTGCCGGCAGCGTAGAGAGCGGGAGTTGGGAGACCCAGTACTTC	CAGSVESGSWETQYF
-	TRBV14	many	TRBJ2-7	TGTGCCAGCAGCCAAACAGGGTGGAAGCACTACGAGCAGTACTTC	CASSQTGWKHYEQYF
TRBD1	TRBV12-3/TRBV12-4	-	TRBJ1-2	TGTGCCAGCAGTTTTGACAGGGGATTTGGCTACACCTTC	CASSFDRGFGYTF
TRBD1	TRBV2	once	TRBJ1-2	TGTGCCAGCAGCTACGGGGAGGACAGGGTGGGAGGCTACACCTTC	CASSYGEDRVGGYTF
-	TRBV20-1	many	TRBJ1-3	TGCAGTGCCACTAGCTCTGGAAACACCATATATTTT	CSATSSGNTIYF
-	TRBV11-2	few	TRBJ2-2	TGTGCCAGCAGCCCCGCTATTGCCGGGGAGCTGTTTTTT	CASSPAIAGELFF
TRBD1	TRBV29-1	many	TRBJ2-7	TGCAGCGTTGTCCCCCAGGGACAGAGCGAGCAGTACTTC	CSVVPQGQSEQYF
TRBD2	TRBV7-9	few	TRBJ2-7	TGTGCCAGCACCCCGGCCCCCGGGACTAGCGACTACGAGCAGTACTTC	CASTPAPGTSDYEQYF
TRBD1	TRBV10-2	-	TRBJ1-2	TGCGCCAGCAGCAGCGGACACCTCGGGACAGGGGCATCGGGTGGTGGCTACACCTTC	CASSSGHLGTGASGGGYTF
-	TRBV7-2	many	TRBJ1-4	TGTGCCAGCAGCAGGGGACGAGGGCCAACTAATGAAAAACTGTTTTTT	CASSRGRGPTNEKLFF
TRBD1	TRBV20-1	-	TRBJ2-5	TGCAGTGCTACCGGACAGGGGACGCAACTCCAAGAGACCCAGTACTTC	CSATGQGTQLQETQYF
-	TRBV7-9	-	TRBJ2-5	TGTGCCAGCAGTTACTCTCTGACCCAAGAGACCCAGTACTTC	CASSYSLTQETQYF
TRBD1	TRBV11-2	few	TRBJ1-2	TGTGCCAGCAGCGATACAGGGGTCTATGGCTACACCTTC	CASSDTGVYGYTF
TRBD2	TRBV20-1	few	TRBJ2-5	TGCAGTGCTAGAGATTTAGCGGGAGTGTTGGAGACCCAGTACTTC	CSARDLAGVLETQYF
-	TRBV7-2	many	TRBJ2-7	TGTGCCACCGCGGAGGGGACTGAGCCTTACGAGCAGTACTTC	CATAEGTEPYEQYF
-	TRBV6-4	-	TRBJ1-5	TGTGCCAGCAGTGAATCTCCAAATCTGCCCCAGCATTTT	CASSESPNLPQHF
-	TRBV10-3	-	TRBJ1-5	TGTGCCATCAGCTTACGGGGAACCGATAGCAATCAGCCCCAGCATTTT	CAISLRGTDSNQPQHF
-	TRBV20-1	-	TRBJ1-1	TGTGCCTGGACTGAGCTCCTGGACAGCCTGAACACTGAAGCTTTCTTT	CAWTELLDSLNTEAFF
-	TRBV7-9	few	TRBJ2-5	TGTGCCAGCAGCCTGCTTCACGGGAGTCGGCAAGAGACCCAGTACTTC	CASSLLHGSRQETQYF
-	TRBV7-3	few	TRBJ1-3	TGTGCCAGCAGCCCCGGGGATCAAGGAAACACCATATATTTT	CASSPGDQGNTIYF
-	TRBV6-4	-	TRBJ2-6	TGTGCCAGCAGTGCCTACAGTTTC	CASSAYSF
-	TRBV24-1	-	TRBJ2-7	TGTGCCACCAGTGATTTGCGACGGAAGTCCTACAATGAGCAGTACTTC	CATSDLRRKSYNEQYF
-	TRBV7-6	-	TRBJ2-1	TGTGCCAGCAGCGGGCAGGTTGGCTACAATGAGCAGTTCTTC	CASSGQVGYNEQFF
-	TRBV2	many	TRBJ2-6	TGTGCCAGCGGGGGCTCTGGGGCCAACGTCCTGACTTTC	CASGGSGANVLTF